A single sample is the source of the 16 T cell receptor beta chains below, sequenced in a study of blood T cell repertoires in COVID-19. The table came from immunoSEQ multiplex PCR; TCRdb's copy has only in-frame clones and leaves some out. The data show about 140,000 clones, with around 81% seen just once and roughly 7.3% held by the top ten. Source material: peripheral blood. These receptors were collected from a human donor in a cohort sampled during active COVID-19.

V usage is TRBV3-1 (or the pseudogene TRBV3-2) and J usage is TRBJ2-7, with D possibly being TRBD2 (5 bases). Trimming took 8 bases from V and 2 from J, leaving 19 bases between them. The germline gives CDR1 LGHDT, CDR2 YNNKEL (reference sequence). The CDR3 contains 15 residues. CDR3 amino acids: CASLPSEPGTYEQYF. The CDR3, as DNA: TGTGCCAGCTTACCATCTGAGCCGGGGACCTACGAGCAGTACTTC.

V is TRBV28 and J is TRBJ1-1; D ambiguous. CDR1 and CDR2 from the germline V gene are MDHEN and SYDVKM. V was clipped by 1 base and J by 2 bases, with 11 bases between them. This CDR3 region has 15 residues. The chain's CDR3 is CASSLSRRGNTEAFF. CDR3 sequence (DNA): TGTGCCAGCAGTTTATCGAGACGGGGAAACACTGAAGCTTTCTTT.

On this clone itself: Other DNA sequences from this sample encode an identical CDR3 as well. V and J are TRBV3-1 (or the pseudogene TRBV3-2) and TRBJ1-2; D call uncertain. Germline V CDR1 and CDR2: LGHDT, YNNKEL (reference sequence). V was cut by 0 bases and J by 2 bases, with 7 bases left in between. The CDR3 contains 14 residues. Here the CDR3 reads CASSQDGENYGYTF. The CDR3 nucleotides are TGTGCCAGCAGCCAAGACGGGGAAAACTATGGCTACACCTTC.

At least ten counts were recorded for this clone. This chain links TRBV19 with TRBJ1-5; D is possibly TRBD1 (5 bases). The CDR3 length is 15 residues. Germline CDR1 reads LNHDA; CDR2 reads SQIVND (reference sequence). Trimming removed 1 base at V and 7 bases at J, with 14 bases between. This CDR3 reads CASSIGGAASQPQHF. The CDR3 DNA reads TGTGCCAGTAGTATAGGCGGGGCGGCGAGCCAGCCCCAGCATTTT.

The V gene is TRBV11-2, the J gene TRBJ1-1, with 8 bases identical to TRBD1. The CDR3 extends over 13 amino acids. V was clipped by 6 bases and J by 4 bases; unmatched bases: 4. Germline V gene lookup returns CDR1 SGHAT and CDR2 FQNNGV. For the CDR3, the DNA is TGTGCCAGCAGGCTGACAGGGGTCACTGAAGCTTTCTTT. Translation gives CASRLTGVTEAFF.

This chain uses TRBV2 with TRBJ1-5, with D possibly TRBD1 on 6 matching bases. The V gene's germline CDR1 is SNHLY and CDR2 FYNNEI. The CDR3 spans 14 residues. Trimming removed 4 bases at V and 4 bases at J, with 11 bases between. The CDR3 loop is CASSAGGRNQPQHF. The CDR3 nucleotides are TGTGCCAGCAGTGCTGGGGGCAGGAATCAGCCCCAGCATTTT.

The J gene is TRBJ1-5, the V gene TRBV15; TRBD1 matches at 8 bases. The germline V gene encodes CDR1 LNHNV and CDR2 YYDKDF (reference sequence). The CDR3 has 15 residues. The V and J ends lost 7 bases and 6 bases, in that order; junction bases with no gene match: 11. This CDR3 reads CATKPAGGVIQPQHF. In DNA, the CDR3 is TGTGCCACCAAGCCGGCAGGGGGCGTCATTCAGCCCCAGCATTTT.

This chain uses TRBV18 with TRBJ2-3, with 10 nucleotides matching TRBD2. Germline CDR1 is KGHSH and CDR2 is LQKENI. This CDR3 contains 16 residues. Germline trimming cut 3 bases from V and 5 bases from J; bases unmatched to any gene: 8. This chain's CDR3 is CASSPSLAGVRDTQYF. The CDR3 DNA follows: TGTGCCAGCTCACCTTCTCTAGCGGGGGTGAGAGATACGCAGTATTTT.

The V call is TRBV28, the J call TRBJ1-2; TRBD1 agrees at 9 bases. V lost 9 bases and J lost 8; bases outside the gene matches: 10. CDR1 and CDR2 (germline): MDHEN, SYDVKM. The CDR3 consists of 13 residues. CDR3 loop: CASSTGQGLGYTF. The CDR3 DNA sequence: TGTGCCAGTTCTACGGGACAGGGACTGGGCTACACCTTC.

The chain employs TRBV25-1 and TRBJ2-6; D unresolved. Germline assignment: CDR1 MGHDK and CDR2 SYGVNS. V lost 6 bases and J lost 6, with 9 bases in between. This CDR3 spans 13 amino acids. The CDR3: CASRTRKANVLTF. CDR3 coding DNA: TGTGCCAGCAGGACTCGTAAGGCCAACGTCCTGACTTTC.

The chain employs TRBV29-1 and TRBJ1-1; the match to TRBD1 covers 10 bases. V was clipped by 7 bases and J by 5 bases; unmatched bases: 7. CDR3 size: 13 residues. Germline loops: CDR1 SQVTM, CDR2 ANQGSEA. The CDR3 sequence: CSGEGQGWTEAFF. CDR3 DNA sequence: TGCAGCGGCGAGGGACAGGGGTGGACTGAAGCTTTCTTT.

The V and J genes are TRBV5-4 and TRBJ2-5; 13 nucleotides align to TRBD2. Germline CDR1 SGHNT, CDR2 YYREEE (reference sequence). Losses at the gene ends were 3 bases for V and 5 bases for J; bases not matched to a gene: 4. The CDR3 is 15 amino acids. The CDR3, as DNA: TGTGCCAGCAGCTGGGGGACTAGCGGGGTGGAGACCCAGTACTTC. Translation: CASSWGTSGVETQYF.

The V and J genes are TRBV6-5 and TRBJ1-1; D not certain. CDR1 and CDR2 from the germline V gene are MNHEY and SVGAGI. CDR3 length: 11 amino acids. Trimming cost V 2 bases and J 9 bases, with 7 bases left between them. CDR3 sequence reads: CASSYGQKAFF. The CDR3, as DNA: TGTGCCAGCAGTTACGGGCAGAAAGCTTTCTTT.

The V call is TRBV3-1 (or the pseudogene TRBV3-2), the J call TRBJ2-1; 11 bases fit TRBD1. With 8 bases clipped from V and 6 bases from J, the junction kept 6 bases outside the gene matches. Germline V gene data show CDR1 as LGHDT and CDR2 as YNNKEL (reference sequence). The CDR3 spans 14 residues. The CDR3: CASGRDRGVNEQFF. The CDR3 bases are TGTGCCAGCGGCCGGGACAGGGGGGTCAATGAGCAGTTCTTC.

V gene TRBV18 combines with J gene TRBJ1-1; 8 nucleotides agree with TRBD1. Germline V gene sequence: CDR1 KGHSH, CDR2 LQKENI. The J segment lost 2 bases and the V segment lost 2 bases, leaving 1 base of the junction unmatched. The CDR3 has 14 residues. For the CDR3, the DNA is TGTGCCAGCTCACCAGGGACAGGAAACACTGAAGCTTTCTTT. Translated: CASSPGTGNTEAFF.

The CDR3 nucleotides are TGCGCCAGCAGCTCCGCCGGGACATCCATCGAGGAGCAGTACTTC. Amino acid sequence: CASSSAGTSIEEQYF. V is TRBV5-1 and J is TRBJ2-7, with D possibly matching TRBD1 (6 bases). This CDR3 comprises 15 residues. CDR1 is SGHRS and CDR2 is YFSETQ in the germline V gene. V was trimmed by 3 bases and J by 7 bases, leaving 20 bases between them.